This T cell receptor (beta chain) is drawn from a study of cytomegalovirus exposure and HLA in healthy donors (dated by TCRdb to 2015 to 2018). Looking at the study overall: In an earlier analysis of some 550 of the donors, 276 Gb of sequence data and about 110 million unique TCR beta sequences from 180 million or so T cells were reported. Both class I and class II loci were covered by HLA typing, at four-digit resolution. Every discovery cohort repertoire had been produced on one sequencing platform. The later analysis used no new phenotypic data to find candidate immune exposures, relying instead on TCR beta sequences and their occurrence across donors. The aim of the study was to test whether cataloging public T cell receptors could identify signatures of past pathogen exposure. A later analysis re-examined previously published TCR beta repertoires from just over 650 donors and added high-resolution HLA genotyping to investigate patterns of TCR occurrence. A separate validation cohort of over a hundred different subjects was used in addition to the roughly 620-subject first cohort. Among a few hundred genotyped donors of the cohort, an average of roughly 240,000 unique TCR beta nucleotide sequences were sequenced per donor, roughly 18% of them non-productive. Donor age, sex, ethnicity and CMV serostatus were collected together with the repertoire data. The number of typed donors differed by locus: roughly 629-640 for A, B, C, DRB1 and DQB1; 500 to 550 for DQA1; 600 to 610 for DPA1; and approximately 450 for DPB1. Five DR-DQ haplotypes were handled as single units for association and clustering, since linkage in the cohort was strong. The genetic ancestry cluster associated with self-reported Caucasian donors included around four fifths of the roughly 380 genotyped donors. To predict cytomegalovirus infection status, the study combined high-throughput TCR immunosequencing, statistical association of individual TCRs with disease status, and machine learning. Roughly 300 gigabases of sequencing data and 78 million or so unique TCR sequences were included in an early release covering around 650 HLA-typed donors. A later genetic analysis took genome-wide SNP genotypes for about 55% of the roughly 700 donors and used that subset as a discovery cohort. In an earlier analysis of 550 to 700 of the donors, high-throughput TCR beta sequencing was used to judge whether each TCR beta V gene segment behaved as functional or pseudogenic. The study profiled the T cell repertoires of under 850 subjects by immunosequencing and related them to cytomegalovirus serostatus.

Trimming leaves V shorter by 2 bases and J shorter by 9 bases, with the junction holding 5 bases beyond the gene matches. CDR3 length: 15 amino acids, cysteine to phenylalanine. The DNA shown is the 45-base CDR3, in frame from base 1. For CDR1 and CDR2, the germline V gene lists SGHRS and YFSETQ. The full study reports these points: A total of 164 TCR beta chains were listed by the study as associated with cytomegalovirus. Immune exposure information for the cohort was limited to CMV serostatus. A further reported finding was that TCR beta sequences accurately predicted the HLA-A and HLA-B alleles for most subjects in the first cohort. In vitro tests confirmed that three of the cytomegalovirus-associated TCR beta chains recognize cytomegalovirus antigens. Correlated functional status among segregating V segments might reflect linkage disequilibrium, but an unknown experimental factor could not be ruled out. Most CMV-associated TCR beta chains appeared to be HLA-restricted in a later analysis, and the HLA associations seemed to be driven largely by CMV exposure. A cluster of highly shared sequence variants was judged likely to represent a technical artifact of the sequencing pipeline. At a false discovery rate of 0.05, a later analysis linked 15,000 to 20,000 TCR beta sequences to specific HLA alleles. In this cohort, only TCR beta chains were sequenced, and detectable features were limited by the absence of alpha or paired-chain data. In a later analysis, several top co-occurrence clusters were reported to appear linked to parvovirus B19, influenza, CMV and Epstein-Barr virus. Some IMGT-functional V segments, including TRBV6-2 and TRBV6-3, could not be distinguished by the 87-base-pair reads and were therefore excluded. According to a later genetic analysis, donors in an Asian-associated ancestry cluster had fewer N-insertions in productive TCRs than the approximately 630-donor mean. A later analysis found that HLA-associated TCR beta chains were more clonally expanded and had lower generation probabilities than equally common non-associated chains. In an earlier analysis of about 600 of the donors, most TCR beta V segments appeared in productive rearrangements about 87% or about 30% of the time, broadly matching IMGT annotations. The authors suggested that the approach could potentially be extended to other disease states and immunological phenotypes. In a later analysis, the rate of TCR association differed among HLA loci, with DRB1 alleles having the most associated TCRs and HLA-C alleles having the fewest. In a later genetic analysis, a missense DCLRE1C variant was associated with V-gene and J-gene trimming of TCR beta chains, and the association was replicated in an independent cohort. Because some donors lacked HLA typing at each locus, the association tests relied only on the typed subset. Approximately 16 rarely observed V segments, including chromosome 9 orphons, were excluded from the earlier analysis of some 590 of the donors because counts were too low. Assigning TCR associations to individual alleles was difficult when HLA alleles, especially DR and DQ, strongly co-occurred. Sequencing depth was assumed to be roughly uniform across donors in the presence/absence analyses, though that assumption may not hold. Most TCR sequences were seen in very few donors, while some public TCRs were found in many individuals. In both the original and validation cohorts, the classifier was reported to diagnose cytomegalovirus status with high specificity and sensitivity.

As for this clone: The antigen it recognizes is unknown. Per-base qualities were not stored, and no clone one base away is much larger.

The cohort comprised around 690 healthy bone marrow donors. All cohort members were sampled while nominally healthy, although unrecorded immune exposures were likely present. The donor tested CMV seronegative and was one of the 352 seronegative cohort members. Each donor provided a peripheral blood sample, and peripheral blood mononuclear cells were used for TCR beta sequencing. Genomic DNA extraction from the blood cell samples was performed with the Qiagen DNeasy Blood Extraction Kit. Library preparation was by the immunoSEQ multiplex PCR assay. The multiplex PCR relied on a mix of 60 forward primers for TCR Vbeta segments and 13 reverse primers for TCR Jbeta segments. A multiplex PCR assay on genomic DNA amplified the CDR3 region of rearranged TCR beta genes. The amplified TCR beta libraries were sequenced on the Illumina HiSeq System as 87-base-pair reads. As for how the authors treated the data: Across the 500 to 700 repertoires, a later analysis counted about 81 million unique TCR beta chains, roughly 11 million of which were shared by at least two donors. To remove PCR and sequencing errors, raw reads were error-corrected and collapsed into unique sequences using a nearest-neighbor algorithm that merged closely related sequences. CDR3 sequences were aligned to IMGT reference sequences to assign V, D and J gene segments. Each retained sequence needed at least a six-nucleotide match to both a V gene segment and a J gene segment. A rearrangement counted as productive if the CDR3 had no stop codons and remained in frame with V and J, and every other rearrangement counted as non-productive. Following IMGT convention, CDR3 was defined as the stretch from the second conserved V-encoded cysteine up to the conserved J-encoded phenylalanine. The earlier analysis of about 500 of the donors excluded sequences that lacked an unambiguous match to a single V gene segment. In an earlier analysis of approximately 560 of the donors, a V segment was called functional when productive rearrangements were above 56.7%, and segregating when the standard deviation between donors exceeded 5%. A statistical classification framework was built to diagnose cytomegalovirus status from the catalog of TCR beta chain sequences. In a later analysis, TCR nucleotide sequences were compared against IMGT/GENE-DB human TR gene sequences so that V and J genes could be assigned. The TCRdist pipeline was used in a later analysis to assign CDR3 sequences and most-parsimonious VDJ recombination scenarios. A later analysis defined each TCR beta chain by its CDR3 amino acid sequence plus V-gene family, and excluded reads lacking a unique V-gene family. As a way to deal with suspected cross-contamination and a sequencing artifact, a later analysis dropped under 600 nucleotide sequences that were highly shared and had low generation probability. A later analysis calculated a clonal expansion index for each public chain from normalized within-repertoire ranks of inferred template counts. In a later analysis, generation probabilities were computed with a VDJ recombination model fitted to out-of-frame rearrangements, and the resulting probabilities were checked against IGoR. A later analysis scored TCR-TCR, TCR-HLA and TCR-CMV co-occurrence with hypergeometric tests, applying a repertoire-size bias correction to TCR pairs. In a later analysis, false discovery rates were estimated by permuting HLA or CMV assignments 20 times. In a later analysis, co-occurring TCRs were grouped using DBSCAN, with TCRdist sequence similarity added in when clustering inside HLA-allele-positive subsets. Repertoires with fewer than 30,000 or more than 120,000 public chains, plus five repertoires with anomalous nucleotide sharing, were excluded from co-occurrence clustering. TCRdb holds this immuneACCESS table with in-frame rearrangements only. Some clones are missing; in checked studies, unresolved V genes explain under half, and the rest has no known cause. The V and J calls and clone size come from that table; D and trimming were worked out from the DNA. The sample table records under 60,000 clones; approximately 82% of these occur just once. The ten largest account for approximately 2.8% of the sample.

This TCR derives from a man aged 50-60 years in good health and CMV-seronegative. The rearrangement joined TRBV5-1 to TRBJ2-1, and 13 junction bases match TRBD2. Sequencing was performed on PBMCs. The CDR3 has the sequence CASSLGLAGVSEQFF. The nucleotides read TGCGCCAGCAGCTTAGGACTAGCGGGGGTCTCTGAGCAGTTCTTC.